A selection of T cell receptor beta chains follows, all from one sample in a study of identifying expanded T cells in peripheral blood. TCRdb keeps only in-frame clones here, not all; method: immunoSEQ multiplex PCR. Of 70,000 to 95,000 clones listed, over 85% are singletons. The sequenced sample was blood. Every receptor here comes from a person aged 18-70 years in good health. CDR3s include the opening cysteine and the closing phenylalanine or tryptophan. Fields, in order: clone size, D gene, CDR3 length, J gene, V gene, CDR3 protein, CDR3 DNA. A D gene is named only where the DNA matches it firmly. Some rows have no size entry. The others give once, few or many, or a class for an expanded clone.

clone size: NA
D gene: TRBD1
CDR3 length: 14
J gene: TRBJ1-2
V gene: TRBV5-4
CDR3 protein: CASSFGTANYGYTF
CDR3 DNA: TGTGCCAGCAGCTTCGGGACAGCTAACTATGGCTACACCTTC

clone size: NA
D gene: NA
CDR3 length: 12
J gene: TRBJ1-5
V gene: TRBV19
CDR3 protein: CATQFPNQPQHF
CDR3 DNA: TGTGCCACTCAATTCCCCAATCAGCCCCAGCATTTT

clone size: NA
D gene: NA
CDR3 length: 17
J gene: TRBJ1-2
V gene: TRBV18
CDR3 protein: CASSPPWSGGPNYGYTF
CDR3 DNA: TGTGCCAGCTCACCCCCCTGGTCGGGAGGCCCTAACTATGGCTACACCTTC

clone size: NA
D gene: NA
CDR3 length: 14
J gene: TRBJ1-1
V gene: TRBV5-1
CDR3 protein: CASSFETANTEAFF
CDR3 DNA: TGCGCCAGCAGCTTTGAGACAGCGAACACTGAAGCTTTCTTT

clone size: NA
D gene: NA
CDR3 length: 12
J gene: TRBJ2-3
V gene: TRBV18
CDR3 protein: CASSPGQDTQYF
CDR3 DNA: TGTGCCAGCTCGCCCGGACAGGATACGCAGTATTTT

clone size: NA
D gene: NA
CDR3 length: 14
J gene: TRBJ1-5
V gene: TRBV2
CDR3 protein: CASSDSGSYQPQHF
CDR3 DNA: TGTGCCAGCAGTGATTCAGGGAGCTATCAGCCCCAGCATTTT

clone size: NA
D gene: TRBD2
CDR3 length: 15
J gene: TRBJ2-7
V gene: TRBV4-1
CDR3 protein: CASSQGLAGVGEQYF
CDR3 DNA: TGCGCCAGCAGCCAAGGACTAGCGGGAGTTGGCGAGCAGTACTTC

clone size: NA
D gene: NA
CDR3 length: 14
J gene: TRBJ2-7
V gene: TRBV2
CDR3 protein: CASSVNYRNYEQYF
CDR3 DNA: TGTGCCAGCAGCGTAAACTACCGGAACTACGAGCAGTACTTC

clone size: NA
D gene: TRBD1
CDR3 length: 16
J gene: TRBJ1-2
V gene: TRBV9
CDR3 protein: CASSAPSGQGIRGYTF
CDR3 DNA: TGTGCCAGCAGCGCACCCTCAGGACAGGGGATACGTGGCTACACCTTC

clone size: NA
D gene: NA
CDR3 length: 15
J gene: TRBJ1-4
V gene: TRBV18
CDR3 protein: CASSPKRGLGEKLFF
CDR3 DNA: TGTGCCAGCTCCCCCAAACGGGGGTTGGGAGAAAAACTGTTTTTT

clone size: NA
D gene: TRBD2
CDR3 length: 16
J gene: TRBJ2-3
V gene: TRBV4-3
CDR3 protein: CASSQGASGFTDTQYF
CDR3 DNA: TGCGCCAGCAGCCAAGGGGCTAGCGGATTTACAGATACGCAGTATTTT

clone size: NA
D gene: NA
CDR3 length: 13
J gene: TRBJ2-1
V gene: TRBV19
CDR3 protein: CASKMATYNEQFF
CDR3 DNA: TGTGCCAGTAAGATGGCAACCTACAATGAGCAGTTCTTC

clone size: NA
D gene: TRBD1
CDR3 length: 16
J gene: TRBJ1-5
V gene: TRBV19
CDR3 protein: CASSITQGVGNQPQHF
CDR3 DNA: TGTGCCAGTAGTATAACACAGGGGGTAGGCAATCAGCCCCAGCATTTT

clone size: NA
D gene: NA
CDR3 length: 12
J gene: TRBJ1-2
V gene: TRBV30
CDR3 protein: CAWSVYSYGYTF
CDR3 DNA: TGTGCCTGGAGTGTATACTCGTACGGCTACACCTTC

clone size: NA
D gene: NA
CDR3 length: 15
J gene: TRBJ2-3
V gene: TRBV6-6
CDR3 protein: CASSLGLAVRDTQYF
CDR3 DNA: TGTGCCAGCAGTTTGGGACTGGCAGTTCGTGATACGCAGTATTTT

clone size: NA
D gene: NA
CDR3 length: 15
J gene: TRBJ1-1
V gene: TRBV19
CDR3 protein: CASSDKGRGNTEAFF
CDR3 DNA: TGTGCCAGTAGCGACAAAGGACGGGGGAACACTGAAGCTTTCTTT

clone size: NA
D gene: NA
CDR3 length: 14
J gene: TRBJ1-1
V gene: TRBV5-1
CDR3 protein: CASSSGVSGTEAFF
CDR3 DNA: TGCGCCAGCAGCTCAGGGGTAAGTGGCACTGAAGCTTTCTTT

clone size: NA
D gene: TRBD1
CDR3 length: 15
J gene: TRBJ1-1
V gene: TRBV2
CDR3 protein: CADSGQGASNTEAFF
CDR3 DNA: TGTGCCGACTCGGGACAGGGGGCCTCGAACACTGAAGCTTTCTTT

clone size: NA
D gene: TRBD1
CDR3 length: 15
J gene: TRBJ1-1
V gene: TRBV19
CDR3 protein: CASSTSGTGSPEAFF
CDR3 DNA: TGTGCCAGTAGTACATCCGGGACAGGGTCGCCTGAAGCTTTCTTT

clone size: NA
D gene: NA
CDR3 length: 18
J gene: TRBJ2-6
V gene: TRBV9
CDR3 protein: CASSVEGDPGSGANVLTF
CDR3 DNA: TGTGCCAGCAGCGTAGAAGGGGACCCGGGCTCTGGGGCCAACGTCCTGACTTTC

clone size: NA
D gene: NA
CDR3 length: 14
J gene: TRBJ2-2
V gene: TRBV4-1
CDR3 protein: CASSLGQTTGELFF
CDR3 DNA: TGCGCCAGCAGCCTAGGACAGACCACCGGGGAGCTGTTTTTT

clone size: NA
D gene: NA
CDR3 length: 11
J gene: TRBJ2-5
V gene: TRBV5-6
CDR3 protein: CASSRSRTQYF
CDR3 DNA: TGTGCCAGCAGCCGCAGCCGGACCCAGTACTTC

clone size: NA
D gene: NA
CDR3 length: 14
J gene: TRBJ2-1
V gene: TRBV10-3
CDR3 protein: CAIGGGAQHNEQFF
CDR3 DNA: TGTGCCATCGGAGGGGGGGCCCAACACAATGAGCAGTTCTTC

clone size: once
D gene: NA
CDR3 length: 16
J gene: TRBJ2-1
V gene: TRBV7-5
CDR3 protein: CVRSLLAGSSYNEQFF
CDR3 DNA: TGTGTCAGAAGCCTACTAGCGGGGTCCTCCTACAATGAGCAGTTCTTC

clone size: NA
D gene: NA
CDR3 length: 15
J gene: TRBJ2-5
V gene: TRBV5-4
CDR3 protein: CATSSNDRYQETQYF
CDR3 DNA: TGTGCCACTAGCTCGAACGACAGGTACCAAGAGACCCAGTACTTC

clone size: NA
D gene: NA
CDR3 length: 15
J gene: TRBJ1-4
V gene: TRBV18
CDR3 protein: CASSPPSRSGEKLFF
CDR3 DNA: TGTGCCAGCTCACCACCCTCGCGGAGTGGTGAAAAACTGTTTTTT

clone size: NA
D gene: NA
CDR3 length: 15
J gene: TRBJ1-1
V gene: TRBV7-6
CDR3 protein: CASSLGAGVATEAFF
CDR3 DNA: TGTGCCAGCAGCTTAGGTGCAGGGGTGGCCACTGAAGCTTTCTTT

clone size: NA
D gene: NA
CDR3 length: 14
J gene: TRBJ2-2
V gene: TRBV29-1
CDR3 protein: CSVGVGANTGELFF
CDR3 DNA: TGCAGCGTTGGAGTCGGAGCGAACACCGGGGAGCTGTTTTTT

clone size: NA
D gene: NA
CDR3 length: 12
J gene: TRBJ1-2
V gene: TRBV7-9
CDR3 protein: CASSSGQYGYTF
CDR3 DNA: TGTGCCAGCAGCTCGGGACAATATGGCTACACCTTC

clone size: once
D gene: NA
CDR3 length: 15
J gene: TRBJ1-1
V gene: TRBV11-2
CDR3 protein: CASSLDPSANTEAFF
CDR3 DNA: TGTGCCAGCAGCTTAGATCCCTCAGCAAACACTGAAGCTTTCTTT

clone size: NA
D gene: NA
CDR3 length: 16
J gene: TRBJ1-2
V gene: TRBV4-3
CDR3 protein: CASSQDYGGRGYGYTF
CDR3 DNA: TGCGCCAGCAGCCAAGACTACGGGGGTAGGGGCTATGGCTACACCTTC

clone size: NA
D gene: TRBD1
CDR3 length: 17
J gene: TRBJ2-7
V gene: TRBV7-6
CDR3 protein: CASSLEGPGTGHYEQYF
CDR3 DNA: TGTGCCAGCAGCCTAGAGGGCCCCGGGACAGGGCACTACGAGCAGTACTTC

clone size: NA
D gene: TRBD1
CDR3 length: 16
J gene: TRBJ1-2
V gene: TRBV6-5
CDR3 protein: CASSLQAGQGGGGYTF
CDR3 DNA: TGTGCCAGCAGTTTGCAGGCCGGACAGGGCGGGGGTGGCTACACCTTC

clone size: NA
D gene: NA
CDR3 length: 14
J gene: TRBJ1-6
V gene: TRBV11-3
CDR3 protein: CASSLGGINSPLHF
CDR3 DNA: TGTGCCAGCTCGCTGGGGGGTATCAATTCACCCCTCCACTTT

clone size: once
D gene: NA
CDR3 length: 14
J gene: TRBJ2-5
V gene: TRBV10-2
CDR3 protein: CASSDPQRVETQYF
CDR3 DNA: TGCGCCAGCAGTGATCCTCAGCGGGTGGAGACCCAGTACTTC

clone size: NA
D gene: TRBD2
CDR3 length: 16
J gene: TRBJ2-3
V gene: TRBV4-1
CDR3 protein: CASSQAPSGGTDTQYF
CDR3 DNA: TGCGCCAGCAGCCAAGCCCCTAGCGGAGGCACAGATACGCAGTATTTT

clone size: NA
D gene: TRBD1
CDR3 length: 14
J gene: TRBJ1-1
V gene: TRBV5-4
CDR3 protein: CASSSDRRNTEAFF
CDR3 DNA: TGTGCCAGCAGCTCGGACAGGAGAAACACTGAAGCTTTCTTT

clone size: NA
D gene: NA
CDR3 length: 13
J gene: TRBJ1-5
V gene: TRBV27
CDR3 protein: CASSFGPNQPQHF
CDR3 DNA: TGTGCCAGCAGTTTCGGTCCGAATCAGCCCCAGCATTTT

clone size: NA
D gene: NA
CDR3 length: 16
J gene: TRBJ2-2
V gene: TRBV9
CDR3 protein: CASSVVPGANTGELFF
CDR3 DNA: TGTGCCAGCAGCGTAGTTCCCGGGGCCAACACCGGGGAGCTGTTTTTT

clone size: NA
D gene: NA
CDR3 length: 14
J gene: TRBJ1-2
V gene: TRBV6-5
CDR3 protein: CASSYSGANYGYTF
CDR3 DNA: TGTGCCAGCAGTTACTCTGGGGCTAACTATGGCTACACCTTC

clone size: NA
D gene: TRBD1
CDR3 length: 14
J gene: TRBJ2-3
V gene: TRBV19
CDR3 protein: CASSKGQPTDTQYF
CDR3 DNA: TGTGCCAGTAGCAAGGGACAGCCAACAGATACGCAGTATTTT

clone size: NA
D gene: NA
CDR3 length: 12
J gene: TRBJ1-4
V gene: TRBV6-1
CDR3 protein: CASNSVFEKLFF
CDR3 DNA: TGTGCCAGCAACAGCGTTTTCGAAAAACTGTTTTTT

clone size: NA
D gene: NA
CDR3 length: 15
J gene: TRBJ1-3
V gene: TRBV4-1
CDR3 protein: CASSHRTGSGNTIYF
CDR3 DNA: TGCGCCAGCAGCCACAGGACGGGATCTGGAAACACCATATATTTT

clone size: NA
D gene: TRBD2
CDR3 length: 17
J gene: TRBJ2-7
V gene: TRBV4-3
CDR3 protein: CASSQDLAGGYPYEQYF
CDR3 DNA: TGCGCCAGCAGCCAAGATTTAGCGGGAGGGTACCCCTACGAGCAGTACTTC

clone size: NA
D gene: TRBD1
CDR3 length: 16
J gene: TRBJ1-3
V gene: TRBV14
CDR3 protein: CASSQRGRVSGNTIYF
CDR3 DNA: TGTGCCAGCAGCCAAAGGGGGCGGGTTTCTGGAAACACCATATATTTT

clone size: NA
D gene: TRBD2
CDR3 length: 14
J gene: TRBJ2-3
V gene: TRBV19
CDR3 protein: CASSIMGGTDTQYF
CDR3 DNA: TGTGCCAGTAGTATAATGGGGGGGACAGATACGCAGTATTTT

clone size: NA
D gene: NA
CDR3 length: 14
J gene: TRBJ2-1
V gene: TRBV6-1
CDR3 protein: CASSPDLYNYEQFF
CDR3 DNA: TGTGCCAGCTCCCCGGACTTATACAATTATGAGCAGTTCTTC

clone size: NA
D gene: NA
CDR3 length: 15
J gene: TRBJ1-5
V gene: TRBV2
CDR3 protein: CASSGGQGGGQPQHF
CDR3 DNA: TGTGCCAGCAGTGGAGGTCAAGGGGGGGGTCAGCCCCAGCATTTT

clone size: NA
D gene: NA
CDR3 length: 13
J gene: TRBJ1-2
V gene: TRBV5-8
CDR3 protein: CASSSFRQNDYTF
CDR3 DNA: TGTGCCAGCAGCTCTTTTCGGCAGAATGACTACACCTTC

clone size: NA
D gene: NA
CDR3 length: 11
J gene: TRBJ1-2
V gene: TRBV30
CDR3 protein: CAWTTNYGYTF
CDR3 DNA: TGTGCCTGGACCACTAACTATGGCTACACCTTC

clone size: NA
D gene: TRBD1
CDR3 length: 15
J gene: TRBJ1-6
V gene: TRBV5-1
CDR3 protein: CASRQSDRRYSPLHF
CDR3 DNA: TGCGCCAGCAGACAATCGGACAGGAGGTATTCACCCCTCCACTTT

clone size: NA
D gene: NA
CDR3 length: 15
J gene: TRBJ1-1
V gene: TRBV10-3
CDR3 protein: CAISIREDMNTEAFF
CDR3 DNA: TGTGCCATCAGTATCCGGGAGGACATGAACACTGAAGCTTTCTTT

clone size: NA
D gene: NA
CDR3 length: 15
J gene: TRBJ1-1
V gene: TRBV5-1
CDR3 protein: CASSLGTSINTEAFF
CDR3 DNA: TGCGCCAGCAGCTTAGGAACGTCGATTAACACTGAAGCTTTCTTT

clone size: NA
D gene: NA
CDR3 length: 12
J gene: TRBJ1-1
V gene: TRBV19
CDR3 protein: CASMATGQAAFF
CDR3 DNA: TGTGCCAGTATGGCTACGGGACAAGCAGCTTTCTTT

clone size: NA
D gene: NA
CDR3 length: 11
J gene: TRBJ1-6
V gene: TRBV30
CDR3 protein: CALRTGSPLHF
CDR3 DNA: TGTGCCCTCCGGACCGGCTCACCCCTCCACTTT